These 17 T cell receptor beta chains came from one sample sequenced in a study of blood T cell repertoires in COVID-19. Using immunoSEQ multiplex PCR, the repertoire was profiled, and TCRdb retains in-frame clones only, with some absent. The sample consists of almost 250,000 clones, approximately 86% of them appearing once. The sequencing sample was made of peripheral blood. These TCRs come from a woman aged 55-69 years who had recovered from COVID-19.

This chain links TRBV28 with TRBJ1-5; D gene ambiguous. The germline gives CDR1 MDHEN, CDR2 SYDVKM. Trimming shortened V by 3 bases and J by 15 bases, and 6 bases separated the two germline ends. This CDR3 region has 9 residues. DNA for the CDR3: TGTGCCAGCAGTTTCCCTTTGCATTTT. This codes for CASSFPLHF.

The CDR3 nucleotides read TGTGCCAGCAGCCAAGACAACAGGGGATCCTTATGGTCCTCCTACGAGCAGTACTTC. Translation gives CASSQDNRGSLWSSYEQYF. The genes are TRBV14 and TRBJ2-7, with 7 nucleotides matching TRBD1. V lost 0 bases to trimming and J lost 0 bases; unmatched junction nucleotides: 14. Germline V gene lookup returns CDR1 SGHDN and CDR2 FVKESK. The length of the CDR3 is 19 residues.

The chain combines TRBV5-1 with TRBJ2-3, with 13 positions matching TRBD2. Trimming took 2 bases from V and 4 from J; bases not matched to a gene: 1. CDR1 and CDR2 (germline): SGHRS, YFSETQ. The CDR3 is 15 residues long. The CDR3 here is CASSFTSGGADTQYF. CDR3 in DNA: TGCGCCAGCAGCTTTACTAGCGGGGGGGCAGATACGCAGTATTTT.

Only one count was recorded for this clone. The chain joins TRBV7-8 to TRBJ2-1; 8 bases are shared with TRBD1. The V segment lost 2 bases and the J segment 9 bases; nucleotides outside the gene matches: 12. Germline assignment: CDR1 SGHVS and CDR2 FQNEAQ. This CDR3 contains 16 residues. Here the CDR3 DNA reads TGTGCCAGCAGCTTAATCAGACAGGGGATCGTCAGTGAGCAGTTCTTC. Protein sequence: CASSLIRQGIVSEQFF.

The rearrangement uses TRBV18 and TRBJ2-7, with 7 nucleotides matching TRBD1. The J segment lost 0 bases and the V segment lost 2 bases, leaving 19 bases of the junction unmatched. The CDR3 is made up of 20 amino acids. The germline V gene has CDR1 KGHSH and CDR2 LQKENI. CDR3 bases: TGTGCCAGCTCACCAACACCGGGACAGCGGCAAAATTCGAACTCCTACGAGCAGTACTTC. It codes for CASSPTPGQRQNSNSYEQYF.

The rearrangement joins TRBV3-1 (or the pseudogene TRBV3-2) to TRBJ1-6, with D perhaps TRBD1 (6 bases). Looked up from germline, CDR1 is LGHDT and CDR2 is YNNKEL (reference sequence). V lost 0 bases to trimming and J lost 7 bases, with 16 bases between them. The CDR3 is made up of 17 amino acids. The CDR3, as DNA: TGTGCCAGCAGCCAAGAGAGGGGGGGCCCGGACAATTCACCCCTCCACTTT. Protein product: CASSQERGGPDNSPLHF.

The chain couples TRBV7-9 to TRBJ2-6; D call uncertain. Looked up from germline, CDR1 is SEHNR and CDR2 is FQNEAQ (reference sequence). CDR3 size: 15 residues. Trimming took off 1 base at V and 0 bases at J, with 4 bases between the two ends. The CDR3 DNA reads as TGTGCCAGCAGCTTAGGGAGCTCTGGGGCCAACGTCCTGACTTTC. Translation: CASSLGSSGANVLTF.

This rearrangement joins TRBV9 to TRBJ1-2; no definite D call. From germline, CDR1 is SGDLS and CDR2 YYNGEE. V was pared by 1 base and J by 6 bases, with 13 bases between. There are 14 residues in the CDR3. This CDR3 reads CASSVSVLPDGYTF. The CDR3 DNA reads as TGTGCCAGCAGCGTAAGCGTCCTACCGGATGGCTACACCTTC.

This chain uses TRBV4-3 with TRBJ1-6, with 10 bases lining up with TRBD1. Trimming removed 1 base from V and 7 bases from J; junction bases left unmatched: 4. The CDR3 length is 16 residues. Germline assignment: CDR1 LGHNA and CDR2 YSLEER. CDR3 residues: CASSQGTGGDNSPLHF. CDR3 nucleotides: TGCGCCAGCAGCCAAGGGACAGGGGGAGACAATTCACCCCTCCACTTT.

The rearrangement joins TRBV6-5 to TRBJ1-6; TRBD1 matches 7 bases. V was clipped by 7 bases and J by 9 bases; unmatched bases: 9. CDR3 size: 14 residues. Per germline, CDR1 MNHEY and CDR2 SVGAGI. The DNA of the CDR3 is TGTGCCAGCAAAAACGACAGGGTAGTTTCACCCCTCCACTTT. It specifies CASKNDRVVSPLHF.

V usage is TRBV20-1 and J usage is TRBJ1-2; D is ambiguous. The V end was cut by 3 bases, the J end by 2 bases, with 10 bases between. Germline V gene lookup returns CDR1 DFQATT and CDR2 SNEGSKA (reference sequence). The CDR3 loop spans 13 amino acids. In DNA form, the CDR3 reads TGCAGTGCTAGTATTTGGGCGAACTATGGCTACACCTTC. This codes for CSASIWANYGYTF.

The chain couples TRBV29-1 to TRBJ1-2; TRBD1 matches 7 bases. V shed 4 bases and J 5 bases; nucleotides not matched to a gene: 7. This CDR3 region has 13 residues. The germline V gene encodes CDR1 SQVTM and CDR2 ANQGSEA. The CDR3 region has the DNA TGCAGCGTTGTTAGGGGGCAGGGGTATGGCTACACCTTC. It codes for CSVVRGQGYGYTF.

In its sample, this clone was seen a few times. This chain joins TRBV7-2 and TRBJ2-3, with TRBD2 matching 7 bases. CDR1 and CDR2 (germline): SGHTA, FQGNSA. The CDR3 extends over 18 amino acids. V was pared by 5 bases and J by 2 bases, with 16 bases of the junction left unmatched. CDR3 sequence (DNA): TGTGCCAGCAGCGTCCAGTCAGGGCGGGGGAAAGACACAGATACGCAGTATTTT. Protein sequence: CASSVQSGRGKDTDTQYF.

This clone was seen just once. The chain carries TRBV7-9 and TRBJ2-1, with 10 bases fitting TRBD1. Germline V gene sequence: CDR1 SEHNR, CDR2 FQNEAQ (reference sequence). J lost 6 bases, V lost 1 base, and 3 bases had no gene match. The CDR3 is 15 amino acids. CDR3 sequence (DNA): TGTGCCAGCAGCTTAGGGACAGGGGGTCGCAATGAGCAGTTCTTC. Amino acids: CASSLGTGGRNEQFF.

The chain recombines TRBV2 with TRBJ1-5; D might be TRBD1 (6 bases). Germline V gives CDR1 SNHLY, CDR2 FYNNEI. V lost 5 bases and J lost 1, with 18 bases in between. The CDR3 covers 17 residues. CDR3 DNA: TGTGCCAGCAGTTCATACACGACAGGTCTGAGCAATCAGCCCCAGCATTTT. Protein product: CASSSYTTGLSNQPQHF.

The chain is built from TRBV7-2 and TRBJ2-1; a weak D match, TRBD2 (5 bases). CDR3 length equals 14 residues. The germline CDR1 and CDR2 sequences are SGHTA and FQGNSA. V was shortened by 1 base and J by 6 bases, with 10 bases between the two germline ends. CDR3 in DNA: TGTGCCAGCAGCTTAGGCCCCGCGGGCAATGAGCAGTTCTTC. Amino acids: CASSLGPAGNEQFF.

This chain uses TRBV5-1 with TRBJ1-4; TRBD1 aligns across 8 bases. CDR3 size: 15 residues. Losses at the gene ends were 4 bases for V and 7 bases for J; bases not matched to a gene: 9. Germline values: CDR1 SGHRS, CDR2 YFSETQ. Here the CDR3 reads CASSAQGAGVEKLFF. CDR3 nucleotides: TGCGCCAGCAGCGCCCAGGGGGCCGGAGTTGAAAAACTGTTTTTT.